These 14 T cell receptor beta chains were sequenced from one sample in a study of T cell responses to AZD1222 COVID-19 vaccine. The table came from immunoSEQ multiplex PCR; TCRdb's copy has only in-frame clones and leaves some out. The top ten hold approximately 7% of the sample, which has tens of thousands of clones, about 89% seen once. This specimen consisted of peripheral blood, obtained on day 0 of AZD1222 vaccination. The receptors stem from an adult in good health.

The V and J genes are TRBV6-5 and TRBJ2-1; D gene ambiguous. Germline loops: CDR1 MNHEY, CDR2 SVGAGI. V was shortened by 5 bases and J by 8 bases, with 13 bases between the two germline ends. This CDR3 is 13 amino acids long. Written as DNA, the CDR3 is TGTGCCAGCAGTCCCCCGTCCGACCATGAGCAGTTCTTC. Protein product: CASSPPSDHEQFF.

The V call is TRBV19, the J call TRBJ2-2; D is perhaps TRBD2 (7 bases). V dropped 9 bases and J dropped 3 bases, with 17 bases sitting between them. Germline CDR1 is LNHDA and CDR2 is SQIVND (reference sequence). This CDR3 is built from 15 residues. CDR3 DNA: TGTGCCAGCGCTGCGGGGGCCACGCACACCGGGGAGCTGTTTTTT. It specifies CASAAGATHTGELFF.

In its sample, this clone was seen a few times. The genes are TRBV11-2 and TRBJ1-1; 12 positions match TRBD1. Trimming removed 5 bases from V and 10 bases from J; junction bases left unmatched: 8. Germline V gives CDR1 SGHAT, CDR2 FQNNGV. The CDR3 length is 14 residues. The CDR3 is CASSAGTGGTRAFF. For the CDR3, the DNA is TGTGCCAGCAGCGCCGGGACAGGGGGCACCAGAGCTTTCTTT.

The genes are TRBV6-2 or TRBV6-3 and TRBJ2-3, with 15 bases identical to TRBD2. Unmatched junction bases numbered 1, after V lost 1 base and J lost 2 bases. The CDR3 is 17 amino acids. Germline CDR1 MNHEY, CDR2 SVGEGT. Here the CDR3 reads CASSYWTSGGATDTQYF. Here the CDR3 DNA reads TGTGCCAGCAGTTACTGGACTAGCGGGGGGGCCACAGATACGCAGTATTTT.

This clone was recorded only once. The chain recombines TRBV2 with TRBJ2-3; a weak D match, TRBD2 (6 bases). The germline V and J ends were trimmed by 3 bases and 5 bases, with 12 bases remaining between them. The CDR3 loop spans 14 amino acids. Per the germline V gene, CDR1 is SNHLY and CDR2 is FYNNEI. CDR3 region: CASSEAGGRDTQYF. The CDR3 DNA reads as TGTGCCAGCAGTGAGGCTGGGGGGAGAGATACGCAGTATTTT.

The chain couples TRBV23-1 to TRBJ1-5, with D perhaps matching TRBD1 (6 bases). TRBV23-1 is assigned to the ORF class and has an uncertain function. V dropped 6 bases and J dropped 5 bases, with 23 bases sitting between them. This CDR3 is built from 17 residues. The chain's CDR3 is CASRRQWGVGGDQPQHF. In nucleotides, the CDR3 is TGCGCCAGCAGAAGACAGTGGGGCGTAGGGGGGGATCAGCCCCAGCATTTT.

V and J are TRBV4-3 and TRBJ2-1; D is undetermined. Germline assignment: CDR1 LGHNA and CDR2 YSLEER. Deletions cut 0 bases from V and 10 bases from J, with 13 bases between. CDR3 length equals 14 residues. The CDR3 region is CASSQDPLTPEQFF. The CDR3 DNA follows: TGCGCCAGCAGCCAAGACCCCCTCACTCCCGAGCAGTTCTTC.

CDR3: CASSLDLAGTYEQYF. CDR3 nucleotide sequence: TGCGCCAGCAGCTTGGATCTAGCGGGGACCTACGAGCAGTACTTC. V and J are TRBV5-1 and TRBJ2-7; TRBD2 aligns across 9 bases. This CDR3 region has 15 residues. Germline values: CDR1 SGHRS, CDR2 YFSETQ. The ends lost 0 bases at V and 2 bases at J; junction bases unmatched: 3.

In its sample, this clone was seen once. This chain links TRBV5-1 with TRBJ2-7; D is undetermined. CDR3 length: 14 residues. V dropped 2 bases and J dropped 0 bases, with 9 bases sitting between them. Germline CDR1 SGHRS, CDR2 YFSETQ. CDR3 sequence (DNA): TGCGCCAGCAGCTTCCGATCCTCCTCCTACGAGCAGTACTTC. Its protein is CASSFRSSSYEQYF.

This clone was seen just once. V gene TRBV6-5 combines with J gene TRBJ1-4, with TRBD1 matching over 8 bases. With V trimmed by 6 bases and J by 8 bases, 5 bases remained unmatched. Germline lookup yields CDR1 MNHEY and CDR2 SVGAGI. CDR3 length: 13 amino acids. The CDR3: CASSRTGREKLFF. CDR3 DNA: TGTGCCAGCAGCCGGACAGGGCGGGAAAAACTGTTTTTT.

In DNA form, the CDR3 reads TGTGCCAGCAGTCAAAAGGGGTACGAGCAGTACTTC. This translates into CASSQKGYEQYF. This chain joins TRBV28 and TRBJ2-7; a weak D match, TRBD1 (5 bases). Per germline, CDR1 MDHEN and CDR2 SYDVKM. V was trimmed by 5 bases and J by 4 bases, leaving 9 bases between them. The CDR3 length is 12 residues. Filled out from reference TRBV28 and TRBJ2-7, the complete variable domain reads DVKVTQSSRYLVKRTGEKVFLECVQDMDHENMFWYRQDPGLGLRLIYFSYDVKMKEKGDIPEGYSVSREKKERFSLILESASTNQTSMYLCASSQKGYEQYFGPGTRLTVT.

CDR3 residues: CASSLEGTGFDTQYF. CDR3 bases: TGTGCCAGCAGCTTAGAAGGGACAGGGTTTGATACGCAGTATTTT. The chain couples TRBV7-2 to TRBJ2-3, with 9 bases identical to TRBD1. The CDR3 runs 15 residues. The V and J ends lost 1 base and 6 bases, in that order; junction bases with no gene match: 5. Germline lookup yields CDR1 SGHTA and CDR2 FQGNSA.

The V gene is TRBV5-5, the J gene TRBJ1-2, with TRBD1 matching 8 bases. The junction had 9 bases not matched to a gene; V was cut back by 4 bases and J by 7 bases. There are 14 residues in the CDR3. CDR1 is SGHKS, CDR2 YYEKEE, per germline (reference sequence). This chain's CDR3 is CASSQDRVRAGYTF. The CDR3 DNA sequence: TGTGCCAGCAGCCAGGACAGGGTAAGGGCTGGCTACACCTTC.

The rearrangement joins TRBV4-3 to TRBJ2-1, with 7 positions matching TRBD1. The CDR3 spans 15 residues. V dropped 2 bases and J dropped 7; count of bases not matched to a gene: 8. The V gene's germline CDR1 is LGHNA and CDR2 YSLEER. In DNA, the CDR3 is TGCGCCAGCAGCCAATACGACAGGGTTGGGAATGAGCAGTTCTTC. Its protein is CASSQYDRVGNEQFF.